The sequence of this TCR beta chain was determined in a study of blood T cell repertoires in COVID-19. In the original workflow: Using reference gene primer amplification, nucleated cell counts were estimated. Repertoires were generated with immunoSEQ multiplex PCR, while TCRdb's copy carries only in-frame clones and drops some. Clone size and V and J calls were adopted from that table, with D and trimming inferred from the DNA. The sample lists approximately 190,000 clones, around 79% seen once, with 17% in the top ten. This CDR3 has 12 residues. V lost 5 bases and J lost 6, with 7 bases in between. Germline assignment: CDR1 MDHEN and CDR2 SYDVKM.

The specimen was peripheral blood. This sequence was found in a man aged 55 to 70 with active or convalescent COVID-19. The chain uses TRBV28 and TRBJ2-2; the D is unclear. CDR3 nucleotides: TGTGCCAGCAGTGATAGCCCCGGGGAGCTGTTTTTT. It encodes CASSDSPGELFF. Full variable domain (missing parts from reference TRBV28 and TRBJ2-2): DVKVTQSSRYLVKRTGEKVFLECVQDMDHENMFWYRQDPGLGLRLIYFSYDVKMKEKGDIPEGYSVSREKKERFSLILESASTNQTSMYLCASSDSPGELFFGEGSRLTVL.